This TCR beta chain was recorded in a study of blood T cell repertoires in COVID-19. Overall study: Whether acute or convalescent, the COVID-19 samples came from the United States, Italy and Spain. The cDNA or gDNA used as material had been derived from T cells, B-cell-depleted T cells, or PBMCs.

Clones were sequenced by immunoSEQ multiplex PCR, and TCRdb holds only the in-frame ones, with some missing. Of about 110,000 clones listed, 85% to 90% are singletons. V dropped 5 bases and J dropped 6 bases, with 20 bases sitting between them. Germline CDR1 and CDR2: SEHNR and FQNEAQ (reference sequence). The CDR3 is 15 residues long. The chain uses TRBV7-9 and TRBJ2-7; maybe TRBD1 (6 bases). Sequenced: peripheral blood. The TCR was taken from a human donor in a cohort sampled during active COVID-19. CDR3 in amino acids: CASSPSSTGGREQYF. For the CDR3, the DNA is TGTGCCAGCAGCCCCAGTTCGACAGGAGGACGCGAGCAGTACTTC.